This T cell receptor beta chain is from a study of blood T cell repertoires in COVID-19. Looking at the study overall: Sites in the United States, Italy and Spain provided acute and convalescent COVID-19 samples. T cells, B-cell-depleted T cells, or PBMCs provided the cDNA or gDNA that served as material.

The authors' processing: From reference gene primer amplification, estimates of nucleated cell counts were derived. Assay: immunoSEQ multiplex PCR; the TCRdb copy retains only in-frame clones and omits some. From that table come the V and J calls and clone size; the DNA was used to work out D and trimming. The repertoire holds 140,000 to 150,000 clones, with roughly 79% as singletons. Germline CDR1 MNHEY, CDR2 SMNVEV (reference sequence). V was cut by 6 bases and J by 5 bases, with 25 bases left in between. CDR3 size: 17 residues. Sequencing input: peripheral blood. The sequence derives from a human donor with acute or convalescent COVID-19. The donor label of this sample is uncertain. This chain uses TRBV27 with TRBJ1-2; the D is unclear. CDR3: CASSLGPVESGGYGYTF. In nucleotides, the CDR3 is TGTGCCAGCAGCTTAGGACCAGTCGAGTCAGGAGGATATGGCTACACCTTC.